This TCR beta chain came from a study of graft-versus-host responses after intestinal transplantation. Study details: The whole recipient group had anti-thymocyte globulin induction followed by tacrolimus and steroids for two to four years.

The protocol was immunoSEQ multiplex PCR, while the TCRdb copy is restricted to in-frame clones and leaves out a portion. The sample shows about 84,000 clones, approximately 90% of them seen only once. This clone was recorded only once. What it binds is unknown. The CDR3 is 15 amino acids. Germline V CDR1 and CDR2: SNHLY, FYNNEI. Trimming removed 6 bases at V and 3 bases at J, with 14 bases between. The sample in question was unstimulated CD4+ T cells sorted from spleen or lymph node cells, obtained before transplant. The clonotype comes from a human donor who was the organ donor for an intestinal transplant. The chain carries TRBV2 and TRBJ2-2, with unresolved D. This CDR3 reads CASSLSVTYTGELFF. Written as DNA, the CDR3 is TGTGCCAGCAGCCTCTCGGTAACCTACACCGGGGAGCTGTTTTTT.